Reported below is one TCR beta chain. V lost 2 bases, J lost 6 bases, and 4 bases stayed unmatched. CDR3 length equals 15 residues. The germline gives CDR1 MNHNS, CDR2 SASEGT. The data derive from a study of blood T cell repertoires in COVID-19. For the study at large: Both acute and convalescent COVID-19 samples were obtained from the United States, Italy and Spain.

Sequencing used immunoSEQ multiplex PCR; TCRdb keeps in-frame clones, though not all of them. The data show some 190,000 clones, around 90% seen once. The chain is built from TRBV6-1 and TRBJ1-4; 9 bases map to TRBD1. The receptor was isolated from a man between 18 and 35 years old with active or convalescent COVID-19. Source material: peripheral blood. CDR3 region: CASSEMGTGHEKLFF. The DNA of the CDR3 is TGTGCCAGCAGTGAAATGGGGACAGGGCATGAAAAACTGTTTTTT.